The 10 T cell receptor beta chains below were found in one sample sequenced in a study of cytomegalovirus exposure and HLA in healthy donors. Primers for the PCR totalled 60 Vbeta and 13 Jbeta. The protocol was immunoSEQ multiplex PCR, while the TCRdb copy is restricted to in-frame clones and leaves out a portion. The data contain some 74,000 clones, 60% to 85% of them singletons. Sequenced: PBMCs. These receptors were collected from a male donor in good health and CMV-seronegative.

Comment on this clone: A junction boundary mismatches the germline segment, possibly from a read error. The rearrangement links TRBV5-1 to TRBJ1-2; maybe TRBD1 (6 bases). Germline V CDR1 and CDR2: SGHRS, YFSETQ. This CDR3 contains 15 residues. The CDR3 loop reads CASSPLPGEQYGYPF. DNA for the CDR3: TGCGCCAGCAGCCCCCTCCCAGGGGAACAATATGGCTACCCCTTC.

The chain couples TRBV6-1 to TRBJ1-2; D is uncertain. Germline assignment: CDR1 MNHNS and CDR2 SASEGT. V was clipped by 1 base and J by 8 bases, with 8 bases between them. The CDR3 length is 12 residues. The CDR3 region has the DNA TGTGCCAGCAGTGAAGTCACGGGAGGCTACACCTTC. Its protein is CASSEVTGGYTF.

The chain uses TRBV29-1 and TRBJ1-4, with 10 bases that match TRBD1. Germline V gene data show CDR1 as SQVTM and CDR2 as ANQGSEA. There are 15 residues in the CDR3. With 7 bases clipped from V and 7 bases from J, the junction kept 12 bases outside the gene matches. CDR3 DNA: TGCAGCGCTAGCCGGACAGGGGGTAGTGGTGAAAAACTGTTTTTT. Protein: CSASRTGGSGEKLFF. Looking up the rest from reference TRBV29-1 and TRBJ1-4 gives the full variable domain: SAVISQKPSRDICQRGTSLTIQCQVDSQVTMMFWYRQQPGQSLTLIATANQGSEATYESGFVIDKFPISRPNLTFSTLTVSNMSPEDSSIYLCSASRTGGSGEKLFFGSGTQLSVL.

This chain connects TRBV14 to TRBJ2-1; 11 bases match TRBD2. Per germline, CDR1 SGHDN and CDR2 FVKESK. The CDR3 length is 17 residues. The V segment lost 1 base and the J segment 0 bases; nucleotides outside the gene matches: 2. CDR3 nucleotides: TGTGCCAGCAGCCAAGCCCTAGCGGGGGGCTCCTACAATGAGCAGTTCTTC. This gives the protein CASSQALAGGSYNEQFF.

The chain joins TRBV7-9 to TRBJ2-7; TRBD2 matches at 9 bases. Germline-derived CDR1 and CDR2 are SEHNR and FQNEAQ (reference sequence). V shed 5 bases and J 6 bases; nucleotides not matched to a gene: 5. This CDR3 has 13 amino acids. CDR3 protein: CASSQTSGREQYF. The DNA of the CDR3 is TGTGCCAGCAGCCAAACTAGCGGGCGCGAGCAGTACTTC.

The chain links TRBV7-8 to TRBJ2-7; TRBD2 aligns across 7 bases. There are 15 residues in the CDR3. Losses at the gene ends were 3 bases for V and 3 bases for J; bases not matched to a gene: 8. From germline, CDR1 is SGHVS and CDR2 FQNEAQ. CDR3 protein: CASSLWGGSVYEQYF. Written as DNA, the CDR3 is TGTGCCAGCAGCTTGTGGGGGGGAAGTGTCTACGAGCAGTACTTC.

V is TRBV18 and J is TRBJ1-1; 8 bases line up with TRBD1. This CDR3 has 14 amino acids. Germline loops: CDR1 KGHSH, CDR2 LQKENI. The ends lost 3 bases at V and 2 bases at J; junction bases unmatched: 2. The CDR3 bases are TGTGCCAGCTCACCCACAGGGGGTAACACTGAAGCTTTCTTT. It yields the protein CASSPTGGNTEAFF.

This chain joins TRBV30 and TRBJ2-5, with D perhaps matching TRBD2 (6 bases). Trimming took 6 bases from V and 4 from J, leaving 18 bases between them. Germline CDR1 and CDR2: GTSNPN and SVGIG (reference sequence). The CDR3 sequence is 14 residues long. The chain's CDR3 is CACRPGSTIETQYF. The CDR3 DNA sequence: TGTGCCTGCCGACCCGGGAGCACTATAGAGACCCAGTACTTC.

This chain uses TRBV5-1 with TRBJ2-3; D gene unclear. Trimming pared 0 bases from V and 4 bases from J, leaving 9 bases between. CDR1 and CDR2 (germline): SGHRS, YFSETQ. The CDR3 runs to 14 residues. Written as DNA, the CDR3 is TGCGCCAGCAGCTTGGGTGGAGAACCAGATACGCAGTATTTT. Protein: CASSLGGEPDTQYF.

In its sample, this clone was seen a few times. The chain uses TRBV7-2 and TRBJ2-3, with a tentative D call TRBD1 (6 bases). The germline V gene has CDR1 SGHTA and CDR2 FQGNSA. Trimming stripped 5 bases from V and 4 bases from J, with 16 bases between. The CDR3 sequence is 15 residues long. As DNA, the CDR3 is TGTGCCAGCAGCCCGCATTGGGGGCCCGCAGATACGCAGTATTTT. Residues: CASSPHWGPADTQYF.